What follows are 11 T cell receptor beta chains derived from one specimen sequenced in a study of blood T cell repertoires in COVID-19. Clones were sequenced by immunoSEQ multiplex PCR, and TCRdb holds only the in-frame ones, with some missing. Found here are around 150,000 clones, about 90% of them singletons; the top ten hold 10% to 13%. Sequencing used peripheral blood. These receptors came from a man between 60 and 75 years old with active or convalescent COVID-19.

CDR3 in DNA: TGTGCCGCCGGGGAGGGCAATCAGCCCCAGCATTTT. Translating gives CAAGEGNQPQHF. The V gene is TRBV6-6, the J gene TRBJ1-5; D is unresolved. The germline V and J ends were trimmed by 11 bases and 2 bases, with 10 bases remaining between them. Germline values: CDR1 MNHNY, CDR2 SVGAGI (reference sequence). The CDR3 extends over 12 amino acids.

V gene TRBV28 combines with J gene TRBJ1-4; perhaps TRBD1 as D (5 bases). The length of the CDR3 is 16 residues. The V and J ends lost 7 bases and 7 bases respectively, with 22 bases between them. The V gene's germline CDR1 is MDHEN and CDR2 SYDVKM. This CDR3 reads CASNTRGGGSREKLFF. The CDR3 nucleotides are TGTGCCAGCAACACCCGGGGCGGGGGATCTCGTGAAAAACTGTTTTTT.

The rearrangement joins TRBV6-5 to TRBJ2-7; TRBD1 agrees at 9 bases. The germline CDR1 and CDR2 sequences are MNHEY and SVGAGI. The CDR3 consists of 15 residues. V was clipped by 6 bases and J by 3 bases; unmatched bases: 9. The CDR3 loop is CASRSPGTGLYEQYF. The CDR3 DNA reads TGTGCCAGCAGATCCCCCGGGACAGGGCTCTACGAGCAGTACTTC.

V and J are TRBV15 and TRBJ2-1; 9 positions match TRBD2. With 5 bases clipped from V and 4 bases from J, the junction kept 12 bases outside the gene matches. Germline lookup yields CDR1 LNHNV and CDR2 YYDKDF (reference sequence). CDR3 length equals 17 residues. CDR3 coding DNA: TGTGCCACCAGCCTTAATAAGGGGACTAGCCTTTACAATGAGCAGTTCTTC. Its translation: CATSLNKGTSLYNEQFF.

The rearrangement uses TRBV19 and TRBJ2-7; D is ambiguous. This CDR3 contains 13 residues. Trimming cost V 3 bases and J 4 bases, with 10 bases left between them. Germline CDR1 is LNHDA and CDR2 is SQIVND (reference sequence). The chain's CDR3 is CASSIGLFYEQYF. DNA for the CDR3: TGTGCCAGTAGTATTGGGCTATTTTACGAGCAGTACTTC.

This clone appeared a few times. The rearrangement uses TRBV27 and TRBJ2-3; TRBD2 matches at 12 bases. This CDR3 contains 15 residues. V trimming: 7 bases; J trimming: 2 bases; junction bases outside the gene matches: 4. Germline V lookup: CDR1 MNHEY, CDR2 SMNVEV (reference sequence). CDR3 region: CASTRLAGDTDTQYF. The CDR3 DNA reads as TGTGCCAGCACCAGACTAGCGGGGGACACAGATACGCAGTATTTT.

V and J are TRBV19 and TRBJ2-7, with a weak D call TRBD1 (7 bases). The V end lost 5 bases, the J end lost 1 base, and 12 bases lay between the germline ends. The CDR3 has 14 amino acids. Germline CDR1 reads LNHDA; CDR2 reads SQIVND (reference sequence). The CDR3 DNA reads as TGTGCCAGTAGTCCGGGGGACAGTTCCTACGAGCAGTACTTC. It yields the protein CASSPGDSSYEQYF.

This chain uses TRBV7-8 with TRBJ1-1, with 10 bases that match TRBD1. The CDR3 spans 13 residues. V lost 5 bases, J lost 9 bases, and 6 bases stayed unmatched. The germline V gene encodes CDR1 SGHVS and CDR2 FQNEAQ. CDR3 nucleotide sequence: TGTGCCAGCAGCACCGACAGGGGGCGCCAAGCTTTCTTT. Protein sequence: CASSTDRGRQAFF.

The chain has TRBV4-1 and TRBJ2-1; 8 positions agree with TRBD2. Germline assignment: CDR1 MGHRA and CDR2 YSYEKL. Trimming removed 0 bases from V and 3 bases from J; junction bases left unmatched: 4. This CDR3 contains 16 residues. CDR3 in amino acids: CASSQDRSGSYNEQFF. The DNA of the CDR3 is TGCGCCAGCAGCCAAGATAGAAGCGGGAGCTACAATGAGCAGTTCTTC.

The J gene is TRBJ2-3, the V gene TRBV9, with TRBD2 identical over 7 bases. The CDR3 is made up of 16 amino acids. From germline, CDR1 is SGDLS and CDR2 YYNGEE. V was pared by 4 bases and J by 0 bases, with 8 bases of the junction left unmatched. CDR3 bases: TGTGCCAGCAGCCTAGACGGCGGGAGCAGCACAGATACGCAGTATTTT. Protein sequence: CASSLDGGSSTDTQYF. The variable domain in full, with the rest retrieved from reference TRBV9 and TRBJ2-3, is DSGVTQTPKHLITATGQRVTLRCSPRSGDLSVYWYQQSLDQGLQFLIQYYNGEERAKGNILERFSAQQFPDLHSELNLSSLELGDSALYFCASSLDGGSSTDTQYFGPGTRLTVL.

The chain employs TRBV7-9 and TRBJ1-1, with D tentatively TRBD1 (5 bases). The CDR3 has 16 residues. Trimming took off 3 bases at V and 1 base at J, with 15 bases between the two ends. Per the germline V gene, CDR1 is SEHNR and CDR2 is FQNEAQ (reference sequence). Here the CDR3 reads CASSFPGGSTNTEAFF. DNA for the CDR3: TGTGCCAGCAGCTTCCCGGGGGGGAGTACGAACACTGAAGCTTTCTTT. Full variable domain (rest looked up from reference TRBV7-9 and TRBJ1-1): DTGVSQNPRHKITKRGQNVTFRCDPISEHNRLYWYRQTLGQGPEFLTYFQNEAQLEKSRLLSDRFSAERPKGSFSTLEIQRTEQGDSAMYLCASSFPGGSTNTEAFFGQGTRLTVV.